The 17 T cell receptor beta chains below were found in one sample sequenced in a study of T cell responses to AZD1222 COVID-19 vaccine. Generated by immunoSEQ multiplex PCR, the TCRdb table keeps only in-frame clones and is missing some. The sample carries about 130,000 clones, approximately 85% recorded once. Material: peripheral blood, obtained 28 days after the second dose of the MenACWY control vaccine. These receptors were taken from an adult who received the MenACWY meningococcal vaccine as a control.

The V call is TRBV11-2, the J call TRBJ2-5, with 7 bases aligning to TRBD2. Germline V gives CDR1 SGHAT, CDR2 FQNNGV. This CDR3 has 16 amino acids. The V and J ends lost 0 bases and 5 bases, in that order; junction bases with no gene match: 9. CDR3: CASSLDGGERRETQYF. The DNA of the CDR3 is TGTGCCAGCAGCTTAGATGGGGGGGAGAGGCGGGAGACCCAGTACTTC. Based on the CDR3 plus reference TRBV11-2 and TRBJ2-5, the full variable domain is EAGVAQSPRYKIIEKRQSVAFWCNPISGHATLYWYQQILGQGPKLLIQFQNNGVVDDSQLPKDRFSAERLKGVDSTLKIQPAKLEDSAVYLCASSLDGGERRETQYFGPGTRLLVL.

The rearrangement joins TRBV5-5 to TRBJ1-1; TRBD1 matches 10 bases. V was clipped by 4 bases and J by 6 bases; unmatched bases: 15. CDR3 length equals 17 residues. Germline CDR1 is SGHKS and CDR2 is YYEKEE (reference sequence). For the CDR3, the DNA is TGTGCCAGCAGCCCCCGGGACAGGGGTTACAGGGAAGCTGAAGCTTTCTTT. Residues: CASSPRDRGYREAEAFF. The whole variable domain, remainder taken from reference TRBV5-5 and TRBJ1-1, is DAGVTQSPTHLIKTRGQQVTLRCSPISGHKSVSWYQQVLGQGPQFIFQYYEKEERGRGNFPDRFSARQFPNYSSELNVNALLLGDSALYLCASSPRDRGYREAEAFFGQGTRLTVV.

The chain combines TRBV7-2 with TRBJ2-7; TRBD2 matches 9 bases. Losses at the gene ends were 1 base for V and 5 bases for J; bases not matched to a gene: 9. CDR1 is SGHTA and CDR2 is FQGNSA in the germline V gene. The CDR3 consists of 16 residues. The CDR3 nucleotides read TGTGCCAGCAGCTTAGGGTGGCGGGAGGGGTACGACGAGCAGTACTTC. Translation gives CASSLGWREGYDEQYF. Full variable domain (rest looked up from reference TRBV7-2 and TRBJ2-7): GAGVSQSPSNKVTEKGKDVELRCDPISGHTALYWYRQSLGQGLEFLIYFQGNSAPDKSGLPSDRFSAERTGGSVSTLTIQRTQQEDSAVYLCASSLGWREGYDEQYFGPGTRLTVT.

The rearrangement uses TRBV3-1 (or the pseudogene TRBV3-2) and TRBJ2-1, with a tentative D call TRBD2 (7 bases). V was clipped by 4 bases and J by 4 bases, with 14 bases between them. The CDR3 runs 15 residues. The germline V gene has CDR1 LGHDT and CDR2 YNNKEL (reference sequence). The CDR3 is CASSRRGGAYNEQFF. The CDR3 DNA follows: TGTGCCAGCAGCCGTAGGGGGGGGGCGTACAATGAGCAGTTCTTC.

V is TRBV6-2 or TRBV6-3 and J is TRBJ2-7; the D is unclear. The CDR3 loop spans 11 amino acids. The germline gives CDR1 MNHEY, CDR2 SVGEGT. Trimming left V 1 base short and J 7 bases short, with 5 bases between. As DNA, the CDR3 is TGTGCCAGCAGTTACTACCAGGAGCAGTACTTC. As protein: CASSYYQEQYF.

The J gene is TRBJ2-7, the V gene TRBV20-1; 9 bases agree with TRBD1. This CDR3 contains 11 residues. V shed 7 bases, J shed 5 bases, and the junction held 3 bases outside the gene matches. The germline V gene has CDR1 DFQATT and CDR2 SNEGSKA (reference sequence). The CDR3 is CSGTGGNEQYF. The DNA for the CDR3 is TGCAGTGGAACAGGGGGCAACGAGCAGTACTTC.

The chain employs TRBV7-6 and TRBJ2-2; D might be TRBD1 (6 bases). CDR1 is SGHVS and CDR2 is FNYEAQ in the germline V gene. This CDR3 is built from 16 residues. The V and J ends lost 1 base and 7 bases respectively, with 16 bases between them. Written as DNA, the CDR3 is TGTGCCAGCAGCTTAGATGCGACAGGTCACGGCGGGGAGCTGTTTTTT. Residues: CASSLDATGHGGELFF.

This sequence joins TRBV4-1 and TRBJ2-7; TRBD1 is a possible D gene (7 bases). The CDR3 runs 15 residues. With 1 base removed from V and 4 bases from J, the gap between germline ends came to 14 bases. Germline CDR1 MGHRA, CDR2 YSYEKL. The CDR3 protein is CASSQAEGQTYEQYV. The CDR3 coding sequence is TGCGCCAGCAGCCAAGCGGAGGGACAGACTTACGAGCAGTACGTC.

This rearrangement joins TRBV24-1 to TRBJ1-1; D perhaps matches TRBD1 (5 bases). This CDR3 is 12 amino acids long. V was pared by 3 bases and J by 7 bases, with 8 bases between. Germline lookup yields CDR1 KGHDR and CDR2 SFDVKD. The CDR3 coding sequence is TGTGCCACCAGTGATAAGGGGTTTGAAGCTTTCTTT. This codes for CATSDKGFEAFF.

V is TRBV6-5 and J is TRBJ2-1, with a weak D call TRBD2 (5 bases). CDR3 length equals 13 residues. Trimming took 5 bases from V and 6 from J, leaving 11 bases between them. The V gene's germline CDR1 is MNHEY and CDR2 SVGAGI. CDR3 sequence: CASSPLGSNEQFF. The CDR3 DNA follows: TGTGCCAGCAGTCCCCTGGGGAGCAATGAGCAGTTCTTC.

The chain carries TRBV6-5 and TRBJ1-2; D not certain. Germline CDR1 and CDR2: MNHEY and SVGAGI. V was trimmed by 9 bases and J by 2 bases, leaving 19 bases between them. This CDR3 is built from 15 residues. CDR3: CASTLGGNTNYGYTF. For the CDR3, the DNA is TGTGCCAGTACTCTTGGAGGGAATACGAACTATGGCTACACCTTC.

V and J are TRBV5-1 and TRBJ2-2; D gene unclear. Germline-derived CDR1 and CDR2 are SGHRS and YFSETQ. The CDR3 consists of 13 residues. With 0 bases removed from V and 3 bases from J, the gap between germline ends came to 3 bases. Written as DNA, the CDR3 is TGCGCCAGCAGCTTGGGGTACACCGGGGAGCTGTTTTTT. Protein: CASSLGYTGELFF.

The gene calls are TRBV3-1 (or the pseudogene TRBV3-2) and TRBJ1-3; no reliable D call. The germline gives CDR1 LGHDT, CDR2 YNNKEL (reference sequence). The CDR3 covers 13 residues. V lost 5 bases, J lost 4 bases, and 9 bases lay in between. CDR3 residues: CASSGSSGNTIYF. In DNA form, the CDR3 reads TGTGCCAGCAGCGGGAGTAGCGGAAACACCATATATTTT.

The chain combines TRBV6-5 with TRBJ2-5, with no clear D. The CDR3 length is 14 residues. V lost 0 bases and J 5 bases, leaving 10 bases between the germline ends. The germline gives CDR1 MNHEY, CDR2 SVGAGI. CDR3 DNA sequence: TGTGCCAGCAGTTACTCGGACGTGGTGGAGACCCAGTACTTC. It encodes CASSYSDVVETQYF.

The chain carries TRBV7-3 and TRBJ2-6; perhaps TRBD1 as D (6 bases). Per the germline V gene, CDR1 is SGHTA and CDR2 is FQGTGA. Deletions cut 5 bases from V and 4 bases from J, with 15 bases between. The CDR3 is 16 amino acids. The CDR3 DNA is TGTGCCAGCAGCGTACAACAGGGTCCCGGGGCCAACGTCCTGACTTTC. It codes for CASSVQQGPGANVLTF.

The rearrangement links TRBV7-9 to TRBJ2-3; D is ambiguous. Germline V gene lookup returns CDR1 SEHNR and CDR2 FQNEAQ (reference sequence). V lost 1 base and J 4 bases, leaving 9 bases between the germline ends. CDR3 size: 14 residues. The CDR3 nucleotides read TGTGCCAGCAGCTTAGGGGCTAGTGCAGATACGCAGTATTTT. Amino acids: CASSLGASADTQYF.

The chain uses TRBV28 and TRBJ1-1, with D possibly being TRBD1 (5 bases). CDR1 MDHEN and CDR2 SYDVKM come from the germline V gene. This CDR3 comprises 15 residues. V was cut by 6 bases and J by 1 base, with 15 bases left in between. The DNA for the CDR3 is TGTGCCAGCAGCCCCCTGGGGGGAGGGAACACTGAAGCTTTCTTT. This gives the protein CASSPLGGGNTEAFF.